These 22 T cell receptor beta chains were all obtained from the same sample, sequenced in a study of blood T cells in healthy people across ages. With a J-beta primer mix and a sample-barcoded 5' primer, a second PCR ran about 6 to 11 cycles. TCRdb redid the calling of the 5' RACE reads with MiXCR, one entry per CDR3 protein. The sample carries about 1,800,000 distinct CDR3 sequences, over 25% recorded once. The sequenced material came from blood. Receptor source: a woman aged 25 to 39 in good health.

Ten or more counts support this clonotype. CDR3 sequence (DNA): TGCAGCGTGAAATCAGACGCTGGGGCCTACGAGCAGTACTTC. It is translated as CSVKSDAGAYEQYF. The V call is TRBV29-1, the J call TRBJ2-7; D is uncertain. Trimming removed 6 bases from V and 2 bases from J, with 17 bases in between. CDR3 length equals 14 residues. Germline CDR1 is SQVTM and CDR2 is ANQGSEA.

This clonotype was recorded at least ten times. The rearrangement joins TRBV7-2 to TRBJ1-5; unclear D gene. Trimming shortened V by 4 bases and J by 9 bases, and 25 bases separated the two germline ends. The CDR3 is 17 residues long. Germline loops: CDR1 SGHTA, CDR2 FQGNSA. CDR3 coding DNA: TGTGCCAGCAGCTCACAAGGAGGGCAGGCCAGTACTACGCCCCAGCATTTT. This codes for CASSSQGGQASTTPQHF.

This clonotype occurred a few times. The J gene is TRBJ2-4, the V gene TRBV29-1; the D gene is possibly TRBD2 (6 bases). The tail of the sequence fits TRBJ2-7 better, so the J call may be wrong. The length of the CDR3 is 14 residues. Germline V gene data show CDR1 as SQVTM and CDR2 as ANQGSEA. CDR3 residues: CSVQWGTGSYEQYF. In DNA, the CDR3 is TGCAGCGTTCAGTGGGGGACTGGCTCCTACGAGCAGTACTTC.

This clonotype was found a few times. The V and J genes are TRBV6-2 or TRBV6-3 and TRBJ2-1; D gene ambiguous. The CDR3 has 17 amino acids. From germline, CDR1 is MNHEY and CDR2 SVGEGT. The V gene lost 0 bases and the J gene lost 3 bases, with 15 bases spanning the gap. The CDR3 region is CASSYSRRGGDYNEQFF. The CDR3 DNA follows: TGTGCCAGCAGTTACTCGAGGCGTGGCGGAGACTACAATGAGCAGTTCTTC.

This clonotype was observed many times. One base away lies a much larger clone, so this may be a sequencing read error. J is TRBJ2-7 and V is TRBV12-3 or TRBV12-4, with D possibly matching TRBD1 (6 bases). This CDR3 is 12 amino acids long. Trimming pared 6 bases from V and 2 bases from J, leaving 8 bases between. In nucleotides, the CDR3 is TGTGCCAGCAGCCGACAGGCCTACGAGCAGTACTTC. It yields the protein CASSRQAYEQYF.

This clonotype showed up just once. This chain joins TRBV10-3 and TRBJ1-3; no clear D. This CDR3 contains 16 residues. CDR1 and CDR2 from the germline V gene are ENHRY and SYGVKD. Deletions cut 3 bases from V and 1 base from J, with 13 bases between. CDR3 amino acids: CAISDPLSRSGNTIYF. Written as DNA, the CDR3 is TGTGCCATCAGTGACCCCTTATCGAGGTCTGGAAACACCATATATTTT.

V is TRBV29-1 and J is TRBJ1-2; 8 positions agree with TRBD1. With 6 bases clipped from V and 8 bases from J, the junction kept 11 bases outside the gene matches. The CDR3 is made up of 13 amino acids. Germline CDR1 SQVTM, CDR2 ANQGSEA. Here the CDR3 reads CSVRQGNRLGYTF. For the CDR3, the DNA is TGCAGCGTGAGACAGGGGAATCGTTTGGGCTACACCTTC.

This clonotype was found a few times. The V and J genes are TRBV7-9 and TRBJ2-7; 8 nucleotides agree with TRBD1. CDR3 length equals 15 residues. After removal of 3 bases from V and 2 bases from J, the junction contained 6 bases not matched to a gene. The germline V gene has CDR1 SEHNR and CDR2 FQNEAQ (reference sequence). The CDR3 region is CASSLEGQVTYEQYF. CDR3 in DNA: TGTGCCAGCAGCTTGGAGGGACAGGTGACCTACGAGCAGTACTTC.

CDR3 bases: TGTGCCAGCAGCGTAGAACAGGGGAAGACGTCGCAGTATTTT. Its protein product is CASSVEQGKTSQYF. The chain couples TRBV9 to TRBJ2-3; 7 nucleotides align to TRBD1. Germline CDR1 reads SGDLS; CDR2 reads YYNGEE. Trimming took 0 bases from V and 10 from J; bases not matched to a gene: 8. The CDR3 totals 14 residues.

V and J are TRBV6-1 and TRBJ2-5; D is unclear. The V and J ends lost 1 base and 5 bases respectively, with 11 bases between them. The germline CDR1 and CDR2 sequences are MNHNS and SASEGT. This CDR3 has 14 residues. The chain's CDR3 is CASSEGVAAETQYF. The CDR3 nucleotides read TGTGCCAGCAGTGAAGGGGTGGCGGCGGAGACCCAGTACTTC.

This clonotype turned up a few times. The chain joins TRBV14 to TRBJ2-1; 8 bases line up with TRBD2. V lost 2 bases to trimming and J lost 4 bases; unmatched junction nucleotides: 4. The CDR3 is made up of 15 amino acids. CDR1 is SGHDN, CDR2 FVKESK, per germline. CDR3 sequence: CASSQPGLGYNEQFF. For the CDR3, the DNA is TGTGCCAGCAGCCAACCGGGACTAGGGTACAATGAGCAGTTCTTC.

This chain connects TRBV6-1 to TRBJ2-1, with no clear D. The CDR3 covers 12 residues. Between the trimmed V and J ends, which lost 6 bases and 4 bases, there was a span of 7 bases. Germline CDR1 and CDR2: MNHNS and SASEGT. The CDR3 nucleotides are TGTGCCAGCAGACCACCTTACAATGAGCAGTTCTTC. Protein sequence: CASRPPYNEQFF.

This clonotype was counted only a few times. The chain joins TRBV10-2 to TRBJ2-3, with D possibly being TRBD1 (6 bases). The V gene lost 6 bases and the J gene lost 0 bases, with 19 bases spanning the gap. Germline V lookup: CDR1 WSHSY, CDR2 SAAADI. The CDR3 is made up of 17 amino acids. The CDR3 region has the DNA TGCGCCAGCAGCCCTCCAGGGGCGGGCTCTAGCACAGATACGCAGTATTTT. Translating gives CASSPPGAGSSTDTQYF.

A word on this clonotype: Being one base from a much bigger clone, this may be a read error. This chain joins TRBV11-3 and TRBJ2-3, with 11 bases identical to TRBD2. Germline CDR1 SGHNT, CDR2 YENEEA. V lost 5 bases and J lost 5; bases outside the gene matches: 12. The CDR3 length is 17 residues. CDR3 sequence: CASSTALAGASRDTQYF. The CDR3 nucleotides read TGTGCCAGCAGCACCGCACTAGCGGGAGCGAGCCGAGATACGCAGTATTTT.

This clonotype has a handful of counts. The chain links TRBV12-3 or TRBV12-4 to TRBJ1-2, with D tentatively TRBD1 (5 bases). The ends were cut back, 4 bases at V and 8 bases at J, with 20 bases in the middle. This CDR3 is built from 15 residues. The CDR3 is CASSSLGRAAAGYTF. The CDR3 DNA reads as TGTGCCAGCAGTTCGTTGGGCAGGGCGGCCGCCGGCTACACCTTC.

The DNA for the CDR3 is TGCAGCGTTTCCGAGGTTTCGGCCGGAAACACCATATATTTT. Its translation: CSVSEVSAGNTIYF. This chain links TRBV29-1 with TRBJ1-3; D ambiguous. Germline V lookup: CDR1 SQVTM, CDR2 ANQGSEA. The CDR3 consists of 14 residues. V was cut by 5 bases and J by 4 bases, with 15 bases left in between.

This clonotype showed up just a few times. The rearrangement joins TRBV15 to TRBJ1-2; TRBD1 aligns across 7 bases. The germline V gene encodes CDR1 LNHNV and CDR2 YYDKDF (reference sequence). V trimming: 2 bases; J trimming: 3 bases; junction bases outside the gene matches: 6. CDR3 size: 15 residues. This CDR3 is CATSRRQGGDYGYTF. CDR3 bases: TGTGCCACCAGCAGACGACAGGGAGGAGACTATGGCTACACCTTC.

Only one count was recorded for this clonotype. V usage is TRBV9 and J usage is TRBJ2-1; 8 bases match TRBD1. This CDR3 has 16 amino acids. The V and J ends lost 6 bases and 2 bases, in that order; junction bases with no gene match: 10. The germline V gene has CDR1 SGDLS and CDR2 YYNGEE. CDR3 region: CASTRSGTGAYNEQFF. The CDR3 nucleotides are TGTGCCAGCACCCGATCCGGGACAGGTGCCTACAATGAGCAGTTCTTC.

The chain uses TRBV7-6 and TRBJ2-1; 8 nucleotides agree with TRBD1. The V and J ends lost 2 bases and 10 bases, in that order; junction bases with no gene match: 1. CDR1 is SGHVS and CDR2 is FNYEAQ in the germline V gene. The CDR3 contains 12 residues. CDR3 DNA sequence: TGTGCCAGCAGCTTACAGGGGGCCGAGCAGTTCTTC. Its translation: CASSLQGAEQFF.

This clonotype has at least ten counts. The CDR3: CASSSQGVQLFF. The CDR3 nucleotides read TGTGCCAGCAGCTCTCAGGGAGTTCAACTGTTTTTT. The V and J genes are TRBV7-9 and TRBJ1-4; D may be TRBD1 (5 bases). V dropped 4 bases and J dropped 12 bases, with 12 bases sitting between them. This CDR3 spans 12 amino acids. The germline V gene has CDR1 SEHNR and CDR2 FQNEAQ (reference sequence). The complete variable domain, with remaining parts taken from reference TRBV7-9 and TRBJ1-4, reads DTGVSQNPRHKITKRGQNVTFRCDPISEHNRLYWYRQTLGQGPEFLTYFQNEAQLEKSRLLSDRFSAERPKGSFSTLEIQRTEQGDSAMYLCASSSQGVQLFFGSGTQLSVL.

V usage is TRBV18 and J usage is TRBJ2-7, with D hard to call. V gave up 2 bases and J gave up 6 bases, with 8 bases separating them. Germline V gene data show CDR1 as KGHSH and CDR2 as LQKENI. CDR3 length: 12 amino acids. CDR3 sequence: CASSPTISEQYF. CDR3 sequence (DNA): TGTGCCAGCTCACCAACTATTAGCGAGCAGTACTTC. The full variable domain, its missing parts supplied by reference TRBV18 and TRBJ2-7, is NAGVMQNPRHLVRRRGQEARLRCSPMKGHSHVYWYRQLPEEGLKFMVYLQKENIIDESGMPKERFSAEFPKEGPSILRIQQVVRGDSAAYFCASSPTISEQYFGPGTRLTVT.

This clonotype was seen at least ten times. DNA for the CDR3: TGTGCCAGCAGATATGGAGGCGGCTCTGGGGCCAACGTCCTGACTTTC. Its translation is CASRYGGGSGANVLTF. The chain joins TRBV2 to TRBJ2-6; TRBD2 might be the D (5 bases). Germline V lookup: CDR1 SNHLY, CDR2 FYNNEI. The V end was cut by 6 bases, the J end by 0 bases, with 12 bases between. The CDR3 length is 16 residues.